This T cell receptor (beta chain) derives from a study of Ad26.COV2.S vaccination and SARS-CoV-2 variants. Points from the study as a whole: Measurement of non-spike TCR breadth gave similar results in vaccine and placebo recipients. Higher spike-specific TCR breadth was found in vaccine recipients than in placebo recipients.

Indicated treatment: some 19 received Ad26.COV2.S at low or high dose, single or two shots; about 5 received placebo; per-sample allocation not given. Samples were taken on day 63 after the first vaccine or placebo injection. Ad26 vector vaccine expressed Wuhan-strain SARS-CoV-2 spike. Points on this clone: Its matching antigen is unknown.

The CDR3 sequence is 16 residues long. V was shortened by 0 bases and J by 1 base, with 12 bases between the two germline ends. Germline V CDR1 and CDR2: SGHKS, YYEKEE (reference sequence). Assay used: immunoSEQ multiplex PCR; TCRdb lists only in-frame clones, some missing. This sample has about 680,000 clones, with around 90% found just once. The material was peripheral blood, obtained in a trial of Ad26.COV2.S vaccine versus placebo. The chain joins TRBV5-5 to TRBJ2-3, with D perhaps matching TRBD2 (7 bases). The clonotype was recovered from a person between 18 and 65 years old who received the Ad26.COV2.S COVID-19 vaccine or a placebo. This chain's CDR3 is CASSLGRGLGTDTQYF. CDR3 bases: TGTGCCAGCAGCTTGGGGCGGGGGCTGGGCACAGATACGCAGTATTTT.